This entry lists 23 T cell receptor beta chains sequenced from one sample in a study of T cells expressing NK-cell markers (dated by TCRdb to about 2020). Library creation used 5' RACE. Sequencing was performed on an Illumina HiSeq 2000. The reads underwent TCRdb reprocessing, giving one record for each CDR3 protein sequence and no DNA. This sample's clone table shows 150,000 to 180,000 distinct CDR3 sequences. Around a third of the sample is taken by the ten largest. The sequenced sample consisted of blood T cells: a sorted CD56 or NKG2C T cell subset, CD4+ or CD8+ T cells, or bulk PBMC T cells (not recorded which). The receptor source for this set is a woman between 45 and 60 years old in good health. Donor details come from another sample of the same person, matched by shared clones.

The gene calls are TRBV6-5 and TRBJ1-4; the D call of TRBD1 rests on TCRdb alone, since no DNA is present to check it. CDR1 is MNHEY and CDR2 is SVGAGI in the germline V gene. The CDR3 length is 16 residues. The CDR3: CASSYSQGATNEKLFF.

The V call is TRBV2, the J call TRBJ2-4; the D call from TCRdb, TRBD1, cannot be confirmed without DNA. Germline V gene sequence: CDR1 SNHLY, CDR2 FYNNEI. The CDR3 consists of 15 residues. The CDR3 loop is CASRITPGPKNIQYF.

The chain combines TRBV6-1 with TRBJ1-2; TCRdb reports TRBD1, a call that lacks DNA to check it against. CDR3 length: 15 residues. Germline-derived CDR1 and CDR2 are MNHNS and SASEGT. This CDR3 is CASSEARGAYVGYTF.

The rearrangement uses TRBV11-2 and TRBJ2-7. The CDR3 has 15 amino acids. The germline CDR1 and CDR2 sequences are SGHAT and FQNNGV. This chain's CDR3 is CASSLGPQTIWEQYF.

The rearrangement links TRBV4-1 to TRBJ2-1; TCRdb picks TRBD2, but there is no DNA to check that call. The CDR3 runs 18 residues. CDR1 MGHRA and CDR2 YSYEKL come from the germline V gene. This CDR3 is CASSQGLAGSGPYNEQFF.

The rearrangement joins TRBV6-2 or TRBV6-3 to TRBJ2-5; the D call from TCRdb, TRBD2, cannot be confirmed without DNA. The CDR3 totals 15 residues. CDR1 is MNHEY, CDR2 SVGEGT, per germline. The CDR3 spells CASSWVAGVDETQYF.

The J gene is TRBJ2-4, the V gene TRBV25-1; as DNA is missing, the TRBD1 call by TCRdb cannot be tested. This CDR3 spans 14 amino acids. Germline V gene sequence: CDR1 MGHDK, CDR2 SYGVNS. The CDR3: CASRNQGQENIQYF.

The chain's CDR3 is CASSQDFGETQYF. The V call is TRBV4-1, the J call TRBJ2-5. The CDR3 is 13 residues long. The germline gives CDR1 MGHRA, CDR2 YSYEKL.

The chain carries TRBV27 and TRBJ2-5. Germline V CDR1 and CDR2: MNHEY, SMNVEV (reference sequence). The CDR3 runs 11 residues. CDR3 residues: CASLLGETQYF.

This rearrangement joins TRBV5-1 to TRBJ2-1; TCRdb calls TRBD1, which cannot be checked without DNA. This CDR3 spans 20 amino acids. Germline V gene data show CDR1 as SGHRS and CDR2 as YFSETQ. CDR3 sequence: CASSAPKIPPPRSSYNEQFF.

V usage is TRBV19 and J usage is TRBJ2-7; TCRdb names TRBD1, which stays unverified in the absence of DNA. Germline CDR1 reads LNHDA; CDR2 reads SQIVND (reference sequence). This CDR3 comprises 14 residues. CDR3 residues: CASSTDRRGNEQYF.

The rearrangement links TRBV27 to TRBJ2-5; TCRdb proposes TRBD2, but this gene call is untestable without DNA. The CDR3 consists of 14 residues. Germline V lookup: CDR1 MNHEY, CDR2 SMNVEV (reference sequence). The CDR3 here is CASSPGLMQETQYF.

The rearrangement links TRBV12-3 or TRBV12-4 to TRBJ2-1; TCRdb's D call of TRBD1 is untestable without DNA. The CDR3 sequence is 17 residues long. The CDR3 sequence is CASREAGQGRTQNEQFF.

V gene TRBV27 combines with J gene TRBJ2-1; there is no DNA to check the TCRdb D call of TRBD1. Germline V gene sequence: CDR1 MNHEY, CDR2 SMNVEV (reference sequence). The CDR3 sequence is 15 residues long. The CDR3 is CASSLGSPLYNEQFF.

The J gene is TRBJ2-7, the V gene TRBV5-6. Germline lookup yields CDR1 SGHDT and CDR2 YYEEEE. This CDR3 is 13 amino acids long. The CDR3 is CASSFSRYYEQYF. Using reference TRBV5-6 and TRBJ2-7 for the parts outside the CDR3, the full variable domain is DAGVTQSPTHLIKTRGQQVTLRCSPKSGHDTVSWYQQALGQGPQFIFQYYEEEERQRGNFPDRFSGHQFPNYSSELNVNALLLGDSALYLCASSFSRYYEQYFGPGTRLTVT.

The rearrangement uses TRBV20-1 and TRBJ2-2. The CDR3 sequence is 17 residues long. Germline V CDR1 and CDR2: DFQATT, SNEGSKA (reference sequence). The CDR3 spells CSARDLLAPTNTGELFF.

V and J are TRBV24-1 and TRBJ2-1; TCRdb outputs TRBD2, but without DNA this stays unchecked. The germline V gene has CDR1 KGHDR and CDR2 SFDVKD. This CDR3 has 16 amino acids. CDR3 in amino acids: CATSGDFRTNEDEQFF.

The V call is TRBV12-3 or TRBV12-4, the J call TRBJ1-2. CDR3 length: 16 residues. The CDR3 sequence is CASSNSLTGLNYGYTF.

This chain links TRBV5-1 with TRBJ2-7; without DNA, the TCRdb call of TRBD2 cannot be checked. The CDR3 has 15 residues. Germline V gene lookup returns CDR1 SGHRS and CDR2 YFSETQ. CDR3 protein: CASSSLMWGAYEQYF.

V is TRBV15 and J is TRBJ2-1; no DNA is available, so the TRBD1 call from TCRdb remains unchecked. Germline V gene lookup returns CDR1 LNHNV and CDR2 YYDKDF (reference sequence). The CDR3 contains 15 residues. The CDR3 sequence is CATQGQRVSSNEQFF.

V gene TRBV24-1 combines with J gene TRBJ2-1; checking the TCRdb D call of TRBD2 is not possible without DNA. Germline V gene data show CDR1 as KGHDR and CDR2 as SFDVKD. The CDR3 length is 14 residues. The CDR3 protein is CATSDTHLSDEQFF.

The genes are TRBV24-1 and TRBJ1-1; TCRdb reports TRBD1, a call that lacks DNA to check it against. Germline V CDR1 and CDR2: KGHDR, SFDVKD. The CDR3 has 13 residues. CDR3 sequence reads: CATSDRTRGEAFF.

The V gene is TRBV2, the J gene TRBJ2-7; TCRdb designates TRBD1, a call that cannot be tested without DNA. The CDR3 has 13 amino acids. Per the germline V gene, CDR1 is SNHLY and CDR2 is FYNNEI. The CDR3 region is CASTGGTYYEQYF.